The next 12 T cell receptor beta chains were all read from a single sample in a study of blood T cell repertoires in COVID-19 (dated by TCRdb to 2020 to 2022). Library preparation was by the immunoSEQ multiplex PCR assay. Held by TCRdb, this immuneACCESS table contains in-frame sequences only and omits some clones. Under half of the omission traces to an unresolved V gene where checked; the cause of the rest is unknown. The sample includes around 190,000 clones, with 86% observed a single time. The top ten clonotypes cover 5.6% of the sample. The specimen was PBMCs or T cells enriched from blood (not recorded which). The receptors stem from a man aged 40-55 years with acute COVID-19.

The chain links TRBV12-3 or TRBV12-4 to TRBJ2-2; no clear D. V was trimmed by 6 bases and J by 7 bases, leaving 9 bases between them. The CDR3 is 12 residues long. As DNA, the CDR3 is TGTGCCAGCAGGCCCGCGGACGGGGAGCTGTTTTTT. It encodes CASRPADGELFF.

This rearrangement joins TRBV5-1 to TRBJ2-1; a weak D match, TRBD2 (6 bases). Per germline, CDR1 SGHRS and CDR2 YFSETQ. V lost 2 bases and J lost 1, with 16 bases in between. The CDR3 sequence is 17 residues long. The CDR3, as DNA: TGCGCCAGCAGCTTAGACCTGGGCGGGAATTCCTACAATGAGCAGTTCTTC. Its protein is CASSLDLGGNSYNEQFF.

The chain recombines TRBV5-1 with TRBJ2-7, with D possibly TRBD2 on 6 matching bases. This CDR3 has 12 amino acids. The V end was cut by 3 bases, the J end by 4 bases, with 8 bases between. In germline, CDR1 is SGHRS, CDR2 YFSETQ. CDR3 nucleotide sequence: TGCGCCAGCAGCTGGGACTTTTACGAGCAGTACTTC. It specifies CASSWDFYEQYF.

The chain combines TRBV2 with TRBJ2-1, with 7 bases matching TRBD1. CDR3 size: 14 residues. V lost 7 bases to trimming and J lost 4 bases; unmatched junction nucleotides: 7. Germline V gene data show CDR1 as SNHLY and CDR2 as FYNNEI. This CDR3 is CASKSDRDYNEQFF. The CDR3 DNA reads as TGTGCCAGCAAGTCCGACAGGGATTACAATGAGCAGTTCTTC. Based on the CDR3 plus reference TRBV2 and TRBJ2-1, the full variable domain is EPEVTQTPSHQVTQMGQEVILRCVPISNHLYFYWYRQILGQKVEFLVSFYNNEISEKSEIFDDQFSVERPDGSNFTLKIRSTKLEDSAMYFCASKSDRDYNEQFFGPGTRLTVL.

In nucleotides, the CDR3 is TGTGCCAGCAGTTACTCGACAGGCACAGATACGCAGTATTTT. It yields the protein CASSYSTGTDTQYF. The chain couples TRBV6-5 to TRBJ2-3; perhaps TRBD1 as D (5 bases). Trimming cost V 0 bases and J 1 base, with 5 bases left between them. This CDR3 contains 14 residues. In germline, CDR1 is MNHEY, CDR2 SVGAGI.

The chain uses TRBV7-3 and TRBJ2-2; TRBD2 matches at 9 bases. Germline V lookup: CDR1 SGHTA, CDR2 FQGTGA. The V gene end was trimmed by 2 bases and the J gene end by 3 bases; junction bases not matched to a gene: 7. This CDR3 has 17 amino acids. The CDR3 DNA is TGTGCCAGCAGCTTAGAGGGTAGCGGGGGATACACCGGGGAGCTGTTTTTT. It encodes CASSLEGSGGYTGELFF.

The chain joins TRBV7-8 to TRBJ2-7; tentatively, D is TRBD1 (7 bases). The V end was cut by 1 base, the J end by 2 bases, with 12 bases between. Germline V gene lookup returns CDR1 SGHVS and CDR2 FQNEAQ. There are 15 residues in the CDR3. The CDR3 sequence is CASSLGAGGTYEQYF. The CDR3 bases are TGTGCCAGCAGCTTAGGGGCAGGGGGGACCTACGAGCAGTACTTC.

This chain links TRBV10-3 with TRBJ2-6, with D tentatively TRBD2 (6 bases). The V gene lost 5 bases and the J gene lost 0 bases, with 14 bases spanning the gap. Germline V CDR1 and CDR2: ENHRY, SYGVKD. This CDR3 has 17 residues. CDR3 sequence reads: CAISPPAAGSGANVLTF. Written as DNA, the CDR3 is TGTGCCATCAGTCCCCCGGCAGCGGGCTCTGGGGCCAACGTCCTGACTTTC.

This clone came up a few times. The chain carries TRBV7-2 and TRBJ2-7; 12 positions agree with TRBD2. Germline V gene data show CDR1 as SGHTA and CDR2 as FQGNSA. V lost 4 bases, J lost 4 bases, and 5 bases stayed unmatched. The CDR3 has 15 residues. CDR3: CASSSMTSGSYEQYF. CDR3 bases: TGTGCCAGCAGCTCCATGACTAGCGGGAGTTACGAGCAGTACTTC. The full variable domain, rest sourced from reference TRBV7-2 and TRBJ2-7, is GAGVSQSPSNKVTEKGKDVELRCDPISGHTALYWYRQSLGQGLEFLIYFQGNSAPDKSGLPSDRFSAERTGGSVSTLTIQRTQQEDSAVYLCASSSMTSGSYEQYFGPGTRLTVT.

This clone was seen only once. V and J are TRBV7-8 and TRBJ2-1, with D unclear. The CDR3 length is 15 residues. Germline V gene sequence: CDR1 SGHVS, CDR2 FQNEAQ. The germline V and J ends were trimmed by 1 base and 8 bases, with 15 bases remaining between them. The CDR3 is CASSLGRAPRDEQFF. CDR3 nucleotide sequence: TGTGCCAGCAGCTTAGGGAGAGCGCCCCGGGATGAGCAGTTCTTC.

The chain is built from TRBV19 and TRBJ1-6; D remains unclear. V lost 4 bases, J lost 6 bases, and 10 bases lay in between. CDR1 is LNHDA, CDR2 SQIVND, per germline (reference sequence). The CDR3 consists of 14 residues. The CDR3 coding sequence is TGTGCCAGTAGTACCCCGGGGAGTAATTCACCCCTCCACTTT. It yields the protein CASSTPGSNSPLHF.

V is TRBV18 and J is TRBJ1-2, with a tentative D call TRBD1 (5 bases). Per germline, CDR1 KGHSH and CDR2 LQKENI. Trimming removed 4 bases at V and 4 bases at J, with 13 bases between. The CDR3 consists of 14 residues. The chain's CDR3 is CASSLRLDSYGYTF. The CDR3 bases are TGTGCCAGCTCACTCAGACTCGACAGCTATGGCTACACCTTC.